A single sample gave rise to the 10 T cell receptor beta chains below, sequenced in a study of cytotoxic CD8 clonotypes in ibrutinib-treated CLL (dated by TCRdb to the early 2020s). Library preparation used the immunoSEQ multiplex PCR assay. The clones in this table, taken by TCRdb from immuneACCESS, are in-frame only. Not every clone is retained; where verified, under half of the shortfall comes from an unresolved V gene, and the cause of the rest is unknown. The sample records about 68,000 clones, about nine tenths of which are singletons. The top ten hold approximately 3.1% of the sample. The sample's time point label is to be understood as: roughly 12 months on ibrutinib. The sample was PBMCs, taken after 12 months of ibrutinib treatment. Source of these receptors: a human donor with chronic lymphocytic leukemia.

V is TRBV11-2 and J is TRBJ1-1; possible D gene TRBD1, 6 bases. The CDR3 contains 13 residues. V was trimmed by 0 bases and J by 9 bases, leaving 11 bases between them. Germline CDR1 and CDR2: SGHAT and FQNNGV. The CDR3 DNA is TGTGCCAGCAGCTTAGAGACAGGCGGGCAAGCTTTCTTT. Translating gives CASSLETGGQAFF.

The J gene is TRBJ1-6, the V gene TRBV7-3, with unresolved D. The CDR3 consists of 16 residues. The germline V and J ends were trimmed by 5 bases and 7 bases, with 18 bases remaining between them. Per germline, CDR1 SGHTA and CDR2 FQGTGA. The CDR3: CASSLNARGTNSPLHF. In nucleotides, the CDR3 is TGTGCCAGCAGCCTTAACGCTCGGGGAACAAATTCACCCCTCCACTTT.

This chain connects TRBV5-1 to TRBJ2-5, with 7 bases aligning to TRBD1. The CDR3 spans 14 residues. V lost 4 bases, J lost 5 bases, and 8 bases stayed unmatched. Looked up from germline, CDR1 is SGHRS and CDR2 is YFSETQ. CDR3 DNA: TGCGCCAGCAGCAAAATCACAGGGGAGGAGACCCAGTACTTC. It yields the protein CASSKITGEETQYF.

The genes are TRBV27 and TRBJ2-4; 9 bases are a match to TRBD2. V lost 2 bases, J lost 6 bases, and 8 bases stayed unmatched. Germline CDR1 is MNHEY and CDR2 is SMNVEV (reference sequence). This CDR3 comprises 16 residues. CDR3 nucleotide sequence: TGTGCCAGCAGTTTAATGCTAGCGGGAACTAGAAACATTCAGTACTTC. Its translation is CASSLMLAGTRNIQYF.

The chain employs TRBV5-1 and TRBJ2-6; no firm D call. V lost 0 bases and J 1 base, leaving 11 bases between the germline ends. The CDR3 is made up of 17 amino acids. Germline values: CDR1 SGHRS, CDR2 YFSETQ. CDR3 nucleotides: TGCGCCAGCAGCTTGGAACTCCGTACATCTGGGGCCAACGTCCTGACTTTC. This codes for CASSLELRTSGANVLTF.

CDR3 loop: CASSYPGRDTSQYF. CDR3 nucleotide sequence: TGTGCCAGCAGTTATCCCGGGAGGGACACCTCCCAGTATTTT. This sequence joins TRBV27 and TRBJ2-3, with 8 nucleotides matching TRBD2. The V and J ends lost 4 bases and 12 bases, in that order; junction bases with no gene match: 12. Germline V CDR1 and CDR2: MNHEY, SMNVEV (reference sequence). The CDR3 contains 14 residues.

This clone was counted once. The chain joins TRBV6-1 to TRBJ2-1; no definite D call. Looked up from germline, CDR1 is MNHNS and CDR2 is SASEGT. Between the trimmed V and J ends, which lost 10 bases and 9 bases, there was a span of 16 bases. CDR3 length equals 12 residues. The CDR3 bases are TGTGCCACCCGGTCCCTCAGTCGTGAGCAGTTCTTC. It translates to CATRSLSREQFF.

V gene TRBV6-5 combines with J gene TRBJ2-3; a possible D gene is TRBD1 (5 bases). V lost 3 bases to trimming and J lost 0 bases, with 10 bases between them. The CDR3 sequence is 15 residues long. The germline CDR1 and CDR2 sequences are MNHEY and SVGAGI. As DNA, the CDR3 is TGTGCCAGCAGTTATAGGGGCGCTAGCACAGATACGCAGTATTTT. It is translated as CASSYRGASTDTQYF.

The DNA of the CDR3 is TGTGCCAGTAGTATAGAGGGGAGGTTGACCAAAAACATTCAGTACTTC. Protein product: CASSIEGRLTKNIQYF. This rearrangement joins TRBV19 to TRBJ2-4, with D maybe TRBD2 (6 bases). The V end was cut by 0 bases, the J end by 2 bases, with 11 bases between. The CDR3 consists of 16 residues. The germline gives CDR1 LNHDA, CDR2 SQIVND (reference sequence). The complete variable domain, with remaining parts taken from reference TRBV19 and TRBJ2-4, reads DGGITQSPKYLFRKEGQNVTLSCEQNLNHDAMYWYRQDPGQGLRLIYYSQIVNDFQKGDIAEGYSVSREKKESFPLTVTSAQKNPTAFYLCASSIEGRLTKNIQYFGAGTRLSVL.

V gene TRBV11-3 combines with J gene TRBJ2-2; D tentatively reads TRBD1 or TRBD2 (5 bases each). The CDR3 runs to 16 residues. V lost 2 bases to trimming and J lost 0 bases, with 10 bases between them. Germline-derived CDR1 and CDR2 are SGHNT and YENEEA. The CDR3 protein is CASSLWGGSNTGELFF. The CDR3 DNA reads TGTGCCAGCAGCTTATGGGGCGGGTCGAACACCGGGGAGCTGTTTTTT.